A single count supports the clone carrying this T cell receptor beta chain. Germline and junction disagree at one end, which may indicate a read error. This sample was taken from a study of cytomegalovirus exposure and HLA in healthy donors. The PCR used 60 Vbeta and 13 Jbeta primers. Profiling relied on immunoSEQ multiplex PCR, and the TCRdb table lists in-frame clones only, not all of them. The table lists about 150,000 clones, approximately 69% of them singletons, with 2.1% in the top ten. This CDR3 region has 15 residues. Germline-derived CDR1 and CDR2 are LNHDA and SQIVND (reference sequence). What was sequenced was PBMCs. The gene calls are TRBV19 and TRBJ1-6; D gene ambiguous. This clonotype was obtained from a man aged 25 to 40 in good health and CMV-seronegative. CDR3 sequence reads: CASSTGSVTNSPLNF. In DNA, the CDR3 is TGTGCCAGTAGTACAGGATCGGTGACTAATTCACCCCTCAACTTT.